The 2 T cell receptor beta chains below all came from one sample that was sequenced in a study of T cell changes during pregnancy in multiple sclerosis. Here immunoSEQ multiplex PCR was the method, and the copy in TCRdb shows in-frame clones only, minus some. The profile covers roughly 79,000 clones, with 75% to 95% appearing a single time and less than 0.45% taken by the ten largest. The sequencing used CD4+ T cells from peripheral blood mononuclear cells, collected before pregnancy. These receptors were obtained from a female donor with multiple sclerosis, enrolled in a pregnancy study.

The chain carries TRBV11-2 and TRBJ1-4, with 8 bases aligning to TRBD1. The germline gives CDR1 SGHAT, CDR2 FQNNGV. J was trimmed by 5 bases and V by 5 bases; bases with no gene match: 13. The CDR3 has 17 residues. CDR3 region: CASSPTGIRTGNEKLFF. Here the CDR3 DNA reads TGTGCCAGCAGCCCAACCGGAATCCGGACAGGGAATGAAAAACTGTTTTTT.

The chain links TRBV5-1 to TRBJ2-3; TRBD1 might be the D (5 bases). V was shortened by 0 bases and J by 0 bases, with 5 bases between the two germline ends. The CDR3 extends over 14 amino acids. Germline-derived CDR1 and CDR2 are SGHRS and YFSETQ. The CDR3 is CASSLDRSTDTQYF. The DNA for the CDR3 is TGCGCCAGCAGCTTGGACAGGAGCACAGATACGCAGTATTTT. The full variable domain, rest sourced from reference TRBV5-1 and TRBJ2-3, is KAGVTQTPRYLIKTRGQQVTLSCSPISGHRSVSWYQQTPGQGLQFLFEYFSETQRNKGNFPGRFSGRQFSNSRSEMNVSTLELGDSALYLCASSLDRSTDTQYFGPGTRLTVL.